This entry lists 18 T cell receptor beta chains sequenced from one sample in a study of cytomegalovirus exposure and HLA in healthy donors. PCR was performed using 60 Vbeta and 13 Jbeta primers. Sequencing used immunoSEQ multiplex PCR; TCRdb keeps in-frame clones, though not all of them. Of under 200,000 clones in the sample, about 82% were seen once. Input material: PBMCs. The receptor source for this set is a woman aged 18 to 35 in good health and CMV-seronegative.

The genes are TRBV5-1 and TRBJ2-3; a possible D gene is TRBD2 (5 bases). The germline CDR1 and CDR2 sequences are SGHRS and YFSETQ. The CDR3 is 15 amino acids. V was cut by 0 bases and J by 0 bases, with 8 bases left in between. CDR3 loop: CASSLGGPSTDTQYF. The CDR3 nucleotides read TGCGCCAGCAGCTTGGGAGGGCCTAGCACAGATACGCAGTATTTT.

The J gene is TRBJ2-7, the V gene TRBV11-3; D might be TRBD1 (5 bases). CDR3 size: 18 residues. Deletions cut 5 bases from V and 3 bases from J, with 26 bases between. Germline-derived CDR1 and CDR2 are SGHNT and YENEEA. The CDR3 reads CASSTSPARQPSDYEQYF. The CDR3, as DNA: TGTGCCAGCAGCACTTCGCCCGCTAGACAGCCTAGTGACTACGAGCAGTACTTC.

The rearrangement joins TRBV5-4 to TRBJ2-3, with D possibly being TRBD1 (7 bases). CDR3 length: 17 residues. Per germline, CDR1 SGHNT and CDR2 YYREEE (reference sequence). V shed 1 base and J shed 2 bases, with 17 bases lying between them. The DNA of the CDR3 is TGTGCCAGCAGCTTGAAGGGGGCGGGGAAATTCACAGATACGCAGTATTTT. This codes for CASSLKGAGKFTDTQYF.

This chain uses TRBV28 with TRBJ2-3, with 7 bases lining up with TRBD2. CDR1 MDHEN and CDR2 SYDVKM come from the germline V gene. V lost 3 bases to trimming and J lost 5 bases; unmatched junction nucleotides: 11. The CDR3 contains 16 residues. The DNA of the CDR3 is TGTGCCAGCAGTTTGGCGGCTAGCGGACTGCAAGATACGCAGTATTTT. It is translated as CASSLAASGLQDTQYF.

V gene TRBV6-6 combines with J gene TRBJ2-1; TRBD2 matches 11 bases. Germline-derived CDR1 and CDR2 are MNHNY and SVGAGI (reference sequence). Trimming removed 6 bases from V and 4 bases from J; junction bases left unmatched: 5. The CDR3 has 15 residues. DNA for the CDR3: TGTGCCAGCAGCAGTACTAGCGGGAGTTACAATGAGCAGTTCTTC. Translating gives CASSSTSGSYNEQFF.

This clone was seen more than once but under ten times. For the CDR3, the DNA is TGTGCCAGCAGTGACGGGACTAGCGGCACAGATACGCAGTATTTT. This codes for CASSDGTSGTDTQYF. The chain recombines TRBV6-4 with TRBJ2-3, with 10 bases lining up with TRBD2. Germline values: CDR1 MRHNA, CDR2 SNTAGT. This CDR3 spans 15 amino acids. V dropped 2 bases and J dropped 1; count of bases not matched to a gene: 0.

This clone showed up just a few times. The chain joins TRBV18 to TRBJ2-1, with D possibly TRBD2 on 6 matching bases. V dropped 3 bases and J dropped 4 bases, with 13 bases sitting between them. The CDR3 has 15 residues. Germline CDR1 KGHSH, CDR2 LQKENI. DNA for the CDR3: TGTGCCAGCTCACCCGGGACTCCCGAGTACAATGAGCAGTTCTTC. Protein sequence: CASSPGTPEYNEQFF.

There are a few counts of this clone. The chain has TRBV27 and TRBJ2-2; D remains unclear. The CDR3 consists of 12 residues. CDR1 and CDR2 (germline): MNHEY, SMNVEV (reference sequence). V lost 6 bases to trimming and J lost 8 bases, with 10 bases between them. Here the CDR3 reads CASRPLRGELFF. For the CDR3, the DNA is TGTGCCAGCAGACCTCTGAGGGGGGAGCTGTTTTTT.

This rearrangement joins TRBV7-9 to TRBJ2-3; 12 positions match TRBD2. V lost 4 bases to trimming and J lost 1 base; unmatched junction nucleotides: 6. The CDR3 covers 17 residues. Per the germline V gene, CDR1 is SEHNR and CDR2 is FQNEAQ (reference sequence). The CDR3 nucleotides read TGTGCCAGCAGCTCACCTTGGACTAGCGGGGGCACAGATACGCAGTATTTT. Translating gives CASSSPWTSGGTDTQYF.

The V gene is TRBV5-1, the J gene TRBJ2-5; 8 positions match TRBD1. J lost 5 bases, V lost 3 bases, and 12 bases had no gene match. The CDR3 extends over 16 amino acids. In germline, CDR1 is SGHRS, CDR2 YFSETQ. The DNA of the CDR3 is TGCGCCAGCAGCTCCAGGGTCACGCAGGGGGCGGAGACCCAGTACTTC. Translating gives CASSSRVTQGAETQYF.

The chain uses TRBV5-8 and TRBJ1-1; D unclear. Germline CDR1 reads SGHTS; CDR2 reads YDEGEE. Trimming shortened V by 4 bases and J by 7 bases, and 20 bases separated the two germline ends. The CDR3 is 15 residues long. The CDR3 bases are TGTGCCAGCAGCGCCGGACTGTACAACGCCCATGAAGCTTTCTTT. This codes for CASSAGLYNAHEAFF.

The rearrangement uses TRBV7-9 and TRBJ2-7; no firm D call. The CDR3 runs 14 residues. Germline V gene lookup returns CDR1 SEHNR and CDR2 FQNEAQ (reference sequence). V lost 4 bases and J 5 bases, leaving 15 bases between the germline ends. The CDR3 spells CASSSLLGFDEQYF. CDR3 DNA sequence: TGTGCCAGCAGCTCACTACTTGGTTTCGACGAGCAGTACTTC.

This clone was seen a single time. The J gene is TRBJ1-4, the V gene TRBV7-3; 7 bases align to TRBD1. V lost 4 bases to trimming and J lost 5 bases; unmatched junction nucleotides: 7. The CDR3 covers 15 residues. Germline values: CDR1 SGHTA, CDR2 FQGTGA. The CDR3 here is CASSSQGRKNEKLFF. CDR3 nucleotides: TGTGCCAGCAGCTCACAGGGGAGAAAAAATGAAAAACTGTTTTTT.

The chain couples TRBV4-1 to TRBJ2-7, with TRBD1 matching over 7 bases. Germline values: CDR1 MGHRA, CDR2 YSYEKL. The CDR3 totals 18 residues. With V trimmed by 4 bases and J by 4 bases, 19 bases remained unmatched. Here the CDR3 DNA reads TGCGCCAGCAGCCTGAGAAATATACGGGACAGCCCATCTTACGAGCAGTACTTC. Protein product: CASSLRNIRDSPSYEQYF.

The V gene is TRBV15, the J gene TRBJ2-1; a possible D gene is TRBD2 (5 bases). Trimming removed 0 bases from V and 10 bases from J, with 16 bases in between. Germline V gene data show CDR1 as LNHNV and CDR2 as YYDKDF (reference sequence). This CDR3 has 15 residues. CDR3 amino acids: CATSRDRGRTLEQFF. CDR3 nucleotides: TGTGCCACCAGCAGAGATCGGGGTCGCACCCTCGAGCAGTTCTTC. The whole variable domain, remainder taken from reference TRBV15 and TRBJ2-1, is DAMVIQNPRYQVTQFGKPVTLSCSQTLNHNVMYWYQQKSSQAPKLLFHYYDKDFNNEADTPDNFQSRRPNTSFCFLDIRSPGLGDTAMYLCATSRDRGRTLEQFFGPGTRLTVL.

The CDR3 sequence is CASPIPRGRGEQYF. For the CDR3, the DNA is TGTGCCAGCCCAATTCCCAGGGGGCGCGGCGAGCAGTACTTC. This chain joins TRBV19 and TRBJ2-7, with TRBD1 matching 8 bases. This CDR3 region has 14 residues. The germline V gene encodes CDR1 LNHDA and CDR2 SQIVND (reference sequence). V dropped 9 bases and J dropped 6; count of bases not matched to a gene: 13.

This clone was counted only a few times. The rearrangement uses TRBV7-2 and TRBJ2-7; TRBD2 agrees at 13 bases. V shed 1 base, J shed 0 bases, and the junction held 6 bases outside the gene matches. This CDR3 region has 18 residues. CDR1 and CDR2 (germline): SGHTA, FQGNSA. The DNA for the CDR3 is TGTGCCAGCAGCTTAGGGACTAGCGGGAGAACCCTCTCCTACGAGCAGTACTTC. This codes for CASSLGTSGRTLSYEQYF.

The rearrangement links TRBV7-6 to TRBJ2-7; 10 bases match TRBD1. CDR1 is SGHVS and CDR2 is FNYEAQ in the germline V gene. V shed 3 bases and J 2 bases; nucleotides not matched to a gene: 7. CDR3 length equals 16 residues. CDR3 sequence reads: CASSLIPGQGPYEQYF. For the CDR3, the DNA is TGTGCCAGCAGCTTGATACCGGGACAGGGGCCCTACGAGCAGTACTTC.